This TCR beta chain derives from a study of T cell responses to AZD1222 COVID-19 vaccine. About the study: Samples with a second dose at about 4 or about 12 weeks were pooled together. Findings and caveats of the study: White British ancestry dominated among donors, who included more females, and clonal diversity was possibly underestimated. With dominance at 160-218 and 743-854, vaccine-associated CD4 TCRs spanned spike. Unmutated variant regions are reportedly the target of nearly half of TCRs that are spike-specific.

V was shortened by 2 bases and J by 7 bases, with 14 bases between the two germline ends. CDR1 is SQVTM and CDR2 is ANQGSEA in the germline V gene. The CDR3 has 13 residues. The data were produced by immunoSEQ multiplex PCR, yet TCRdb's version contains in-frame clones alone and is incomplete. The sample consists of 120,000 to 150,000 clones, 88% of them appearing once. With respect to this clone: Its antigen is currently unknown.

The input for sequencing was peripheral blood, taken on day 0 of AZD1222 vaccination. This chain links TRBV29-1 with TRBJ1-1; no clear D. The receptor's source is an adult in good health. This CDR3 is CSVEIGRVGEAFF. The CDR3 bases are TGCAGCGTTGAAATCGGTAGGGTTGGTGAAGCTTTCTTT.